The 4 T cell receptor beta chains listed next were all sequenced from one sample in a study of early T cells in non-severe SARS-CoV-2 infection (dated by TCRdb to the early 2020s). The library was obtained by 5' RACE. Instrument used: NextSeq 500. TCRdb handled the public reads itself, with Q25 trimming in fastp and clone calling in MiXCR, and kept productive beta chains. Identical CDR3 protein sequences are pooled into one entry, listed with their most common genes and DNA. The sample contains 50,000 to 65,000 distinct CDR3 sequences, roughly a sixth of them found a single time. Almost 9% of the sample comes from the top ten. The material was whole blood, obtained at baseline. These receptors were obtained from an adult who was a healthcare worker with PCR-confirmed SARS-CoV-2 infection or an uninfected control (not recorded which).

This clonotype was detected a few times. The chain carries TRBV28 and TRBJ2-1; D unclear. V was pared by 5 bases and J by 5 bases, with 4 bases between. Per germline, CDR1 MDHEN and CDR2 SYDVKM. CDR3 length: 11 residues. The CDR3 here is CASSLNNEQFF. DNA of the CDR3: TGTGCCAGCAGTCTAAACAATGAGCAGTTCTTC.

The sample holds a few counts of this clonotype. V is TRBV9 and J is TRBJ1-1; unclear D gene. Trimming shortened V by 0 bases and J by 1 base, and 10 bases separated the two germline ends. CDR3 length: 15 residues. In germline, CDR1 is SGDLS, CDR2 YYNGEE. CDR3 sequence reads: CASSVGSLGNTEAFF. As DNA, the CDR3 is TGTGCCAGCAGCGTAGGGTCCCTGGGGAACACTGAAGCTTTCTTT.

This clonotype was counted a few times. The rearrangement joins TRBV7-2 to TRBJ2-7, with D perhaps matching TRBD1 or TRBD2 (5 bases each). The CDR3 is 16 residues long. Germline CDR1 reads SGHTA; CDR2 reads FQGNSA. V lost 5 bases and J lost 3, with 20 bases in between. The CDR3 region has the DNA TGTGCCAGCAGCCAACGGACTTGGGGCATATACTACGAGCAGTACTTC. It translates to CASSQRTWGIYYEQYF.

This clonotype occurred a few times. The chain couples TRBV7-2 to TRBJ2-7, with TRBD2 identical over 7 bases. The CDR3 spans 16 residues. The V segment lost 5 bases and the J segment 3 bases; nucleotides outside the gene matches: 13. The V gene's germline CDR1 is SGHTA and CDR2 FQGNSA. In DNA form, the CDR3 reads TGTGCCAGCAGCCCTGACGGACTAGTGGGAGTCTACGAGCAGTACTTC. It encodes CASSPDGLVGVYEQYF.